Each of the 24 T cell receptor beta chains below was sequenced from the same sample in a study of cytomegalovirus exposure and HLA in healthy donors. Vbeta (60) and Jbeta (13) primers were used in the PCR. TCRdb keeps only in-frame clones here, not all; method: immunoSEQ multiplex PCR. Among around 100,000 clones listed, 65% were seen once. Sample: PBMCs. These receptor sequences come from a man aged 30 to 39 in good health and CMV-seropositive.

V gene TRBV4-1 combines with J gene TRBJ2-1, with TRBD2 matching over 10 bases. Germline lookup yields CDR1 MGHRA and CDR2 YSYEKL. V trimming: 4 bases; J trimming: 1 base; junction bases outside the gene matches: 4. The CDR3 length is 16 residues. CDR3 DNA: TGCGCCAGCAGCCTCAAAGCGGGGGGGTCCTACAATGAGCAGTTCTTC. Protein sequence: CASSLKAGGSYNEQFF.

This chain links TRBV21-1 with TRBJ2-7; the table assigns TRBD1, which was not confirmed against the DNA. TRBV21-1 is labeled a pseudogene. This CDR3 has 14 amino acids. This CDR3 reads CASSPRDRDHEQYF. The CDR3 coding sequence is TGTGCCAGCAGCCCTCGGGACAGGGACCACGAGCAGTACTTC.

This chain uses TRBV6-5 with TRBJ1-3, with no clear D. This CDR3 spans 14 amino acids. CDR1 and CDR2 from the germline V gene are MNHEY and SVGAGI. V shed 2 bases and J shed 0 bases, with 5 bases lying between them. As DNA, the CDR3 is TGTGCCAGCAGTTACGGCATCTCTGGAAACACCATATATTTT. Protein sequence: CASSYGISGNTIYF.

The chain has TRBV5-1 and TRBJ1-1; 7 bases are shared with TRBD1. The CDR3 has 13 residues. From germline, CDR1 is SGHRS and CDR2 YFSETQ. The J segment lost 6 bases and the V segment lost 4 bases, leaving 6 bases of the junction unmatched. The CDR3 region is CASSRGGEAEAFF. In DNA, the CDR3 is TGCGCCAGCAGCAGAGGGGGCGAGGCTGAAGCTTTCTTT. The variable domain in full, completed from reference TRBV5-1 and TRBJ1-1, reads KAGVTQTPRYLIKTRGQQVTLSCSPISGHRSVSWYQQTPGQGLQFLFEYFSETQRNKGNFPGRFSGRQFSNSRSEMNVSTLELGDSALYLCASSRGGEAEAFFGQGTRLTVV.

This clone was detected a few times. The chain is built from TRBV6-4 and TRBJ2-2; 12 nucleotides align to TRBD2. The V and J ends lost 5 bases and 5 bases, in that order; junction bases with no gene match: 6. The V gene's germline CDR1 is MRHNA and CDR2 SNTAGT. This CDR3 has 16 amino acids. The CDR3 loop is CASSPLAGGRTGELFF. Here the CDR3 DNA reads TGTGCCAGCAGTCCCCTAGCGGGGGGGCGGACCGGGGAGCTGTTTTTT.

The V call is TRBV27, the J call TRBJ2-5; TRBD1 matches 9 bases. CDR3 length equals 14 residues. Losses at the gene ends were 3 bases for V and 5 bases for J; bases not matched to a gene: 4. CDR1 and CDR2 (germline): MNHEY, SMNVEV (reference sequence). The CDR3 sequence: CASSFTGGGETQYF. The CDR3 nucleotides read TGTGCCAGCAGTTTCACAGGGGGCGGGGAGACCCAGTACTTC.

This chain uses TRBV9 with TRBJ2-2; 7 bases fit TRBD2. CDR1 is SGDLS and CDR2 is YYNGEE in the germline V gene. The length of the CDR3 is 14 residues. V shed 3 bases and J 2 bases; nucleotides not matched to a gene: 1. The CDR3 loop is CASSAGGNTGELFF. CDR3 sequence (DNA): TGTGCCAGCAGCGCGGGGGGAAACACCGGGGAGCTGTTTTTT.

The rearrangement joins TRBV19 to TRBJ2-3, with D perhaps TRBD2 (6 bases). The germline V gene has CDR1 LNHDA and CDR2 SQIVND (reference sequence). The CDR3 covers 15 residues. V lost 4 bases and J 0 bases, leaving 11 bases between the germline ends. In DNA, the CDR3 is TGTGCCAGTAGTACAGTGGGACTTAGCACAGATACGCAGTATTTT. Translated: CASSTVGLSTDTQYF.

This rearrangement joins TRBV2 to TRBJ1-5, with TRBD1 matching 9 bases. Germline loops: CDR1 SNHLY, CDR2 FYNNEI. The CDR3 is 16 residues long. J gave up 1 base and V 4 bases, and 5 bases lay outside the gene matches. The CDR3 reads CASSADRGRSNQPQHF. The CDR3 DNA reads TGTGCCAGCAGTGCGGACAGGGGACGGAGCAATCAGCCCCAGCATTTT. Filled out from reference TRBV2 and TRBJ1-5, the complete variable domain reads EPEVTQTPSHQVTQMGQEVILRCVPISNHLYFYWYRQILGQKVEFLVSFYNNEISEKSEIFDDQFSVERPDGSNFTLKIRSTKLEDSAMYFCASSADRGRSNQPQHFGDGTRLSIL.

This sequence joins TRBV21-1 and TRBJ2-2; the table calls TRBD2, which could not be checked here. TRBV21-1 is shown as a pseudogene. The CDR3 is 17 residues long. The CDR3 nucleotides are TGTGCCAGCAGCAACCACTTGAGAGCGGGGGGGTCCGGGGAGCTGTTTTTT. Residues: CASSNHLRAGGSGELFF.

The V and J genes are TRBV4-2 and TRBJ2-5; maybe TRBD2 (6 bases). Per germline, CDR1 LGHNA and CDR2 YNFKEQ. V lost 1 base, J lost 3 bases, and 15 bases lay in between. The CDR3 has 16 amino acids. CDR3 nucleotide sequence: TGTGCCAGCAGCCAAGCCGCGGGGATAGGGGAAGAGACCCAGTACTTC. Its translation is CASSQAAGIGEETQYF.

The rearrangement links TRBV7-9 to TRBJ2-5; TRBD2 might be the D (6 bases). The V gene's germline CDR1 is SEHNR and CDR2 FQNEAQ (reference sequence). The CDR3 length is 15 residues. V lost 5 bases, J lost 1 base, and 14 bases lay in between. The CDR3 DNA reads TGTGCCAGCAGCAGAAAGCGGGCCGCCCAAGAGACCCAGTACTTC. Translating it yields CASSRKRAAQETQYF.

This chain links TRBV7-3 with TRBJ2-3; 7 bases agree with TRBD2. Germline CDR1 SGHTA, CDR2 FQGTGA. The CDR3 loop spans 14 amino acids. V lost 9 bases, J lost 3 bases, and 9 bases stayed unmatched. CDR3 nucleotides: TGTGCCAGTTACGGGAGGTTTTTTACAGATACGCAGTATTTT. Its translation: CASYGRFFTDTQYF. The variable domain in full, with the rest retrieved from reference TRBV7-3 and TRBJ2-3, is GAGVSQTPSNKVTEKGKYVELRCDPISGHTALYWYRQSLGQGPEFLIYFQGTGAADDSGLPNDRFFAVRPEGSVSTLKIQRTERGDSAVYLCASYGRFFTDTQYFGPGTRLTVL.

The V and J genes are TRBV7-3 and TRBJ2-1; D not certain. Trimming took 5 bases from V and 6 from J, leaving 11 bases between them. The CDR3 covers 13 residues. Germline lookup yields CDR1 SGHTA and CDR2 FQGTGA. The CDR3 sequence: CASSPTSSNEQFF. CDR3 nucleotide sequence: TGTGCCAGCAGCCCCACGTCCAGCAATGAGCAGTTCTTC.

The V and J genes are TRBV7-8 and TRBJ2-2; D gene uncertain. Deletions cut 0 bases from V and 6 bases from J, with 8 bases between. This CDR3 region has 14 residues. Germline assignment: CDR1 SGHVS and CDR2 FQNEAQ. The CDR3, as DNA: TGTGCCAGCAGCTTAGCGCTTCAGGCCGGGGAGCTGTTTTTT. Amino acid sequence: CASSLALQAGELFF.

The V and J genes are TRBV27 and TRBJ2-5; 10 nucleotides align to TRBD1. TRBJ2-7 matches the DNA end more closely, so the J call is doubtful. The CDR3 covers 14 residues. CDR1 and CDR2 from the germline V gene are MNHEY and SMNVEV (reference sequence). In nucleotides, the CDR3 is TGTGCCAGAACTAAGGGACAGGGGAACGACGAGCAGTACTTC. Encoded protein: CARTKGQGNDEQYF.

The chain combines TRBV7-2 with TRBJ2-1, with 8 bases aligning to TRBD2. CDR3 length: 13 residues. V lost 8 bases and J lost 4; bases outside the gene matches: 4. Germline CDR1 SGHTA, CDR2 FQGNSA. The CDR3 nucleotides read TGTGCCAGCGCCCGGGGGGGGTACAATGAGCAGTTCTTC. Translated, it gives CASARGGYNEQFF.

The chain links TRBV7-2 to TRBJ2-1; D possibly corresponds to TRBD2 (5 bases). CDR3 size: 15 residues. With 3 bases removed from V and 2 bases from J, the gap between germline ends came to 11 bases. Germline V gives CDR1 SGHTA, CDR2 FQGNSA. The CDR3 DNA reads as TGTGCCAGCAGCTTGACTACGGCAGCCTACAATGAGCAGTTCTTC. Its translation is CASSLTTAAYNEQFF.

J is TRBJ2-5 and V is TRBV4-1; D is undetermined. The CDR3 length is 14 residues. From germline, CDR1 is MGHRA and CDR2 YSYEKL. Trimming pared 5 bases from V and 5 bases from J, leaving 15 bases between. In nucleotides, the CDR3 is TGCGCCAGCAGCTACTCCCCGGCGGCGGAGACCCAGTACTTC. Its protein is CASSYSPAAETQYF.

The chain is built from TRBV7-2 and TRBJ1-3; a possible D gene is TRBD1 (5 bases). CDR3 size: 15 residues. Between the trimmed V and J ends, which lost 1 base and 4 bases, there was a span of 11 bases. The germline V gene has CDR1 SGHTA and CDR2 FQGNSA. CDR3 sequence: CASSLGRRGGNTIYF. In nucleotides, the CDR3 is TGTGCCAGCAGCTTAGGACGGCGGGGCGGAAACACCATATATTTT.

V gene TRBV10-3 combines with J gene TRBJ2-3; TRBD2 matches 14 bases. This CDR3 is built from 17 residues. The trim removed 5 bases at V and 1 base at J, leaving 5 bases unmatched. Germline V CDR1 and CDR2: ENHRY, SYGVKD. Here the CDR3 DNA reads TGTGCCATCAGTAGACTAGCGGGGGGGCGGGGCACAGATACGCAGTATTTT. Translation gives CAISRLAGGRGTDTQYF.

The J gene is TRBJ2-3, the V gene TRBV14; the match to TRBD2 covers 8 bases. Trimming took 6 bases from V and 7 from J; bases not matched to a gene: 21. Germline V gene lookup returns CDR1 SGHDN and CDR2 FVKESK. CDR3 length equals 18 residues. CDR3 residues: CASSPPGGGPALEYTQYF. The CDR3 DNA reads TGTGCCAGCAGTCCCCCAGGCGGGGGGCCCGCCTTGGAGTATACGCAGTATTTT.

CDR3 sequence reads: CASSILGGGYGYTF. Here the CDR3 DNA reads TGTGCCAGTAGTATCTTAGGGGGCGGATATGGCTACACCTTC. V gene TRBV19 combines with J gene TRBJ1-2, with 7 positions matching TRBD1. Per the germline V gene, CDR1 is LNHDA and CDR2 is SQIVND (reference sequence). Trimming took 3 bases from V and 5 from J; bases not matched to a gene: 6. This CDR3 spans 14 amino acids. The entire variable domain, with the rest obtained from reference TRBV19 and TRBJ1-2, is as follows: DGGITQSPKYLFRKEGQNVTLSCEQNLNHDAMYWYRQDPGQGLRLIYYSQIVNDFQKGDIAEGYSVSREKKESFPLTVTSAQKNPTAFYLCASSILGGGYGYTFGSGTRLTVV.

The gene calls are TRBV7-9 and TRBJ1-1; TRBD1 matches at 9 bases. V lost 6 bases to trimming and J lost 4 bases; unmatched junction nucleotides: 12. Germline lookup yields CDR1 SEHNR and CDR2 FQNEAQ (reference sequence). The CDR3 extends over 16 amino acids. CDR3 protein: CASSLGDRAGVTEAFF. CDR3 DNA: TGTGCCAGCAGTTTGGGGGACAGGGCGGGGGTCACTGAAGCTTTCTTT.